This T cell receptor (beta chain) was sequenced in a study of cytomegalovirus exposure and HLA in healthy donors. Regarding the study as a whole: Among the most significant clusters, several appeared linked to common viral pathogens in a later analysis. Reports credit the classifier with highly specific, highly sensitive diagnosis of cytomegalovirus status.

PCR employed 60 Vbeta and 13 Jbeta primers. Some clones are missing from TCRdb's copy, which holds only in-frame ones; the method was immunoSEQ multiplex PCR. The sample comprises nearly 100,000 clones, less than 9.5% of which are singletons, and 4.5% to 6.5% rests with the top ten. A single count supports this clone. What it binds is not known. The CDR3 contains 17 residues. Germline-derived CDR1 and CDR2 are SGDLS and YYNGEE. Trimming cost V 3 bases and J 0 bases; bases outside gene matches: 3. Sequencing input: PBMCs. The chain uses TRBV9 and TRBJ2-3, with TRBD2 identical over 14 bases. This sequence originates from a man aged 45 to 65 in good health and CMV-seropositive. The CDR3 here is CASSAGLAGASTDTQYF. The CDR3 region has the DNA TGTGCCAGCAGCGCGGGACTAGCGGGGGCTAGCACAGATACGCAGTATTTT.